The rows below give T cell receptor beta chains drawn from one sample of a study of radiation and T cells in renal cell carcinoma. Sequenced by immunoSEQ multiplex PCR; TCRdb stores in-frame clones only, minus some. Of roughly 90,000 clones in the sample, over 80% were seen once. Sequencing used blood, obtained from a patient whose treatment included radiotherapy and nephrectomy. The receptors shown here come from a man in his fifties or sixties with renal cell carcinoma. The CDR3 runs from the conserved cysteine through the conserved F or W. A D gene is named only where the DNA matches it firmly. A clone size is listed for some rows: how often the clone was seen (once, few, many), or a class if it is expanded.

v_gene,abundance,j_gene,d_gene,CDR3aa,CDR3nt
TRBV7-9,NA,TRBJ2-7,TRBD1,CASSNGDRSYEQYF,TGTGCCAGCAGCAACGGGGACAGATCCTACGAGCAGTACTTC
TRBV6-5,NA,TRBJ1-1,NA,CASSYSYSTVNTEAFF,TGTGCCAGCAGTTACTCTTATTCTACGGTGAACACTGAAGCTTTCTTT
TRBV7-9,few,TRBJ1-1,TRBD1,CASSLTGGGTEAFF,TGTGCCAGCAGCTTAACAGGGGGTGGAACTGAAGCTTTCTTT
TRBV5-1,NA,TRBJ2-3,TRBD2,CASSQGLTSGRTDTQYF,TGCGCCAGCAGCCAGGGACTCACTAGCGGGAGGACAGATACGCAGTATTTT
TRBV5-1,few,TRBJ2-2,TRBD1,CASSTLTGWGGELFF,TGCGCCAGCAGCACCCTGACAGGGTGGGGCGGGGAGCTGTTTTTT
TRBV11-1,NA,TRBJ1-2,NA,CASSLIPTIYGYTF,TGTGCCAGCAGCCTAATACCCACCATCTATGGCTACACCTTC
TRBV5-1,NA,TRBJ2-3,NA,CASSLVLRADTQYF,TGCGCCAGCAGCTTGGTTCTGAGGGCAGATACGCAGTATTTT
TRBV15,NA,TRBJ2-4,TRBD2,CATSRLGLAGGLRNIQYF,TGTGCCACCAGCAGACTAGGACTAGCGGGAGGGCTGAGGAACATTCAGTACTTC
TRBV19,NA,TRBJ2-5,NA,CASSMPGARETQYF,TGTGCCAGTAGTATGCCGGGGGCTCGTGAGACCCAGTACTTC
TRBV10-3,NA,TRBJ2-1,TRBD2,CAISEALAGNYNEQFF,TGTGCCATCAGTGAGGCTCTAGCGGGGAACTACAATGAGCAGTTCTTC
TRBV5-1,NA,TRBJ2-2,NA,CASSLEGLIGELFF,TGCGCCAGCAGCTTAGAAGGGCTTATCGGGGAGCTGTTTTTT
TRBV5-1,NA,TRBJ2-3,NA,CASSTGVSADTQYF,TGCGCCAGCAGCACGGGGGTCTCGGCAGATACGCAGTATTTT
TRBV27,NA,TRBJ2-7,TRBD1,CASSPGTGGLLPFEQYF,TGTGCCAGCAGTCCCGGGACAGGGGGTCTTCTACCGTTTGAGCAGTACTTC
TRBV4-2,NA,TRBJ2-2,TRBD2,CASSQDTSEAGELFF,TGTGCCAGCAGCCAAGATACTAGCGAGGCCGGGGAGCTGTTTTTT
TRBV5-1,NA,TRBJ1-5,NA,CASSLEGTNHQPQHF,TGCGCCAGCAGCTTGGAAGGGACTAACCATCAGCCCCAGCATTTT
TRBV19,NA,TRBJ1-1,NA,CASSSMDGVNTEAFF,TGTGCCAGTAGTTCCATGGACGGGGTGAACACTGAAGCTTTCTTT
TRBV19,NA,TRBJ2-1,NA,CASSSGAGHNEQFF,TGTGCCAGTAGTTCGGGAGCAGGTCACAATGAGCAGTTCTTC
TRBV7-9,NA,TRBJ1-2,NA,CASSFRSGYTF,TGTGCCAGCAGCTTTCGGTCAGGCTACACCTTC
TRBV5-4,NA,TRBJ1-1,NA,CASSWTGGRSTEAFF,TGTGCCAGCAGCTGGACTGGGGGGCGGAGCACTGAAGCTTTCTTT
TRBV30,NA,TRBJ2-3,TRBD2,CAWNGLAGTDTQYF,TGTGCCTGGAACGGGCTAGCGGGCACAGATACGCAGTATTTT
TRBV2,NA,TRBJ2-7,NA,CATLPSAQIYEQYF,TGTGCCACCCTGCCGTCCGCACAAATCTACGAGCAGTACTTC
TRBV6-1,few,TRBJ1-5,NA,CASSEFVVSQGRNQPQHF,TGTGCCAGCAGTGAATTCGTAGTCTCGCAGGGGCGCAATCAGCCCCAGCATTTT
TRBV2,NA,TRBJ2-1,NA,CASIASSYNEQFF,TGTGCCAGCATAGCCAGCTCCTACAATGAGCAGTTCTTC
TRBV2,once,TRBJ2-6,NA,CASSPGNLGANVLTF,TGTGCCAGCAGTCCAGGAAATCTGGGGGCCAACGTCCTGACTTTC
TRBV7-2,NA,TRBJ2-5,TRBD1,CASSPLDRGQETQYF,TGTGCCAGCAGCCCCCTGGACAGGGGACAAGAGACCCAGTACTTC
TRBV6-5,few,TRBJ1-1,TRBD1,CASSAGQGVNTEAFF,TGTGCCAGCAGTGCCGGGCAGGGGGTGAACACTGAAGCTTTCTTT
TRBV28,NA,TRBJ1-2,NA,CASSLTEHYGYTF,TGTGCCAGCAGTTTAACCGAGCACTATGGCTACACCTTC
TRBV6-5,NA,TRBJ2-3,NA,CASSYGQITDTQYF,TGTGCCAGCAGTTATGGACAGATAACAGATACGCAGTATTTT
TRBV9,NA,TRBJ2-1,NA,CASSVEGLTSSYNEQFF,TGTGCCAGCAGCGTAGAGGGACTTACAAGCTCCTACAATGAGCAGTTCTTC
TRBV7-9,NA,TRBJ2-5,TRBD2,CASSRREFTETQYF,TGTGCCAGCAGCCGGCGGGAGTTCACAGAGACCCAGTACTTC
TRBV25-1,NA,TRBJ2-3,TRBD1,CAGTRDRLTDTQYF,TGTGCCGGTACCCGGGACAGGCTCACAGATACGCAGTATTTT
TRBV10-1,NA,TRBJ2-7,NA,CASSGNHPMEGEQYF,TGCGCCAGCAGTGGTAATCACCCCATGGAAGGGGAGCAGTACTTC
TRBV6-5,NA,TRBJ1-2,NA,CAGSYAGNGYTF,TGTGCCGGCAGTTATGCGGGTAATGGCTACACCTTC
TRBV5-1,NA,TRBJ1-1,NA,CASSLGGEGTEAFF,TGCGCCAGCAGCTTGGGAGGGGAGGGCACTGAAGCTTTCTTT
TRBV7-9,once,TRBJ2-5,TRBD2,CASSLAGGVRETQYF,TGTGCCAGCAGCTTAGCTGGGGGGGTAAGAGAGACCCAGTACTTC
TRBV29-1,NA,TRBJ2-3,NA,CSLGTRGTDTQYF,TGCAGCCTTGGGACACGAGGAACAGATACGCAGTATTTT
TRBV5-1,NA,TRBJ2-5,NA,CASSSTGTQETQYF,TGCGCCAGCAGCTCGACTGGGACTCAAGAGACCCAGTACTTC
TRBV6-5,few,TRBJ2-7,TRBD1,CASSLTGTGAEQYF,TGTGCCAGCAGTCTTACCGGGACAGGGGCCGAGCAGTACTTC
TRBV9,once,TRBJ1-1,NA,CASSVDGYTEAFF,TGTGCCAGCAGCGTAGACGGCTACACTGAAGCTTTCTTT
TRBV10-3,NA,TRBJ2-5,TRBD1,CAISDSTGAVTQYF,TGTGCCATCAGTGACTCAACAGGGGCGGTGACCCAGTACTTC
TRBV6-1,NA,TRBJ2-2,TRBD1,CASSERAGGAVGELFF,TGTGCCAGCAGTGAACGGGCAGGGGGCGCTGTAGGGGAGCTGTTTTTT
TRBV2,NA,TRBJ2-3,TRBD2,CASKGLAASTDTQYF,TGTGCCAGCAAGGGACTAGCGGCTAGCACAGATACGCAGTATTTT
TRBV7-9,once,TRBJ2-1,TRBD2,CASMAGGGRVLRYNEQFF,TGTGCCAGCATGGCTGGTGGCGGGAGGGTCCTTAGGTACAATGAGCAGTTCTTC
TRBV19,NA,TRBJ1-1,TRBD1,CASSIRDRGSMNTEAFF,TGTGCCAGTAGTATCCGGGACAGGGGCTCCATGAACACTGAAGCTTTCTTT